Described below is a single T cell receptor beta chain sequence and its context. The entry originates in a study of blood T cell repertoires in COVID-19. Overall study context: Some COVID-19 samples were acute and others convalescent; all came from the United States, Italy and Spain. In each case, the material was cDNA or gDNA derived from T cells, B-cell-depleted T cells, or PBMCs.

The V segment lost 10 bases and the J segment 3 bases; nucleotides outside the gene matches: 9. Germline V gives CDR1 SGHTA, CDR2 FQGNSA. This CDR3 region has 14 residues. Original data processing: Cell counts per sample came from amplifying reference gene primers. Clones were read by immunoSEQ multiplex PCR, and TCRdb kept only the in-frame ones, dropping some. That table gives V, J and clone size, and the DNA gave D and trimming. Here the sample spans some 50,000 clones, 90% being singletons. The chain has TRBV7-2 and TRBJ2-5; 9 nucleotides line up with TRBD2. The source is a man aged 40-55 years with acute or convalescent COVID-19. Sequences were obtained from peripheral blood. CDR3 protein: CATGVAGVKETQYF. Here the CDR3 DNA reads TGTGCCACTGGGGTAGCGGGAGTTAAAGAGACCCAGTACTTC. The variable domain in full, completed from reference TRBV7-2 and TRBJ2-5, reads GAGVSQSPSNKVTEKGKDVELRCDPISGHTALYWYRQSLGQGLEFLIYFQGNSAPDKSGLPSDRFSAERTGGSVSTLTIQRTQQEDSAVYLCATGVAGVKETQYFGPGTRLLVL.